This T cell receptor (beta chain) was retrieved from a study of cytomegalovirus exposure and HLA in healthy donors. Deletions cut 5 bases from V and 4 bases from J, with 18 bases between. Germline V gene lookup returns CDR1 LNHNV and CDR2 YYDKDF (reference sequence). The CDR3 contains 16 residues. It was with 60 Vbeta and 13 Jbeta primers that the PCR ran. The assay was immunoSEQ multiplex PCR, and TCRdb's table has in-frame clones only and misses some. Found here are almost 200,000 clones, 79% of them singletons; the top ten hold about 4.6%. Healthy individuals who donated bone marrow served as the donors.

The sample taken for sequencing was PBMCs. The chain employs TRBV15 and TRBJ1-3; D is uncertain. The receptor's source is a woman aged 25 to 39 in good health and CMV-seropositive. CDR3 nucleotide sequence: TGTGCCACCAGCCCACGGTTTTTAGTAGCGGGAAACACCATATATTTT. Protein sequence: CATSPRFLVAGNTIYF.